This TCR beta chain is drawn from a study of blood T cell repertoires in COVID-19. With 5 bases removed from V and 6 bases from J, the gap between germline ends came to 17 bases. Germline values: CDR1 SGHKS, CDR2 YYEKEE (reference sequence). CDR3 length equals 15 residues. Participant reports of clinical history set cohort assignment. As processed by the authors: Researchers report that nucleated cell counts were estimated from reference gene primer amplification. The repertoire was sequenced with immunoSEQ multiplex PCR; TCRdb's copy has only in-frame clones and lacks some. The V and J calls and clone size were taken over from that table, and D and trimming were inferred from the DNA. This table has under 150,000 clones, 80% to 90% appearing once.

The chain carries TRBV5-5 and TRBJ1-4; D perhaps matches TRBD1 (6 bases). Sequencing was done on a sample of PBMCs or T cells enriched from blood (not recorded which). The receptor was isolated from a woman aged 50 to 60 who had recovered from COVID-19. The CDR3 nucleotides are TGTGCCAGCAGACCCACAGGGTTAAGGGATGAAAAACTGTTTTTT. Protein product: CASRPTGLRDEKLFF.